These 18 T cell receptor beta chains share one sample of origin, sequenced in a study of technical replicates of blood from a handful of donors. TCRdb's table, derived via immunoSEQ multiplex PCR, lists solely in-frame clones and lacks some. The sample contains tens of thousands of clones, 85% to 95% of which appear only once. Source material: T cells isolated from PBMCs. The receptor source for this set is a human donor in good health.

The gene calls are TRBV10-3 and TRBJ2-5; 7 bases align to TRBD2. V gave up 7 bases and J gave up 2 bases; unmatched junction bases: 7. Germline CDR1 reads ENHRY; CDR2 reads SYGVKD. The CDR3 runs 14 residues. The chain's CDR3 is CAIKGGSPQETQYF. The CDR3 DNA is TGTGCCATCAAGGGCGGGAGTCCACAAGAGACCCAGTACTTC.

A few counts support this clone. V gene TRBV5-4 combines with J gene TRBJ1-1; possibly TRBD1 for D (5 bases). V was trimmed by 2 bases and J by 3 bases, leaving 11 bases between them. CDR1 SGHNT and CDR2 YYREEE come from the germline V gene (reference sequence). This CDR3 has 14 amino acids. The CDR3 protein is CASSFQGGHTEAFF. CDR3 bases: TGTGCCAGCAGCTTTCAGGGAGGTCACACTGAAGCTTTCTTT.

This chain links TRBV9 with TRBJ2-1; 9 positions agree with TRBD2. V dropped 3 bases and J dropped 8; count of bases not matched to a gene: 9. The germline V gene has CDR1 SGDLS and CDR2 YYNGEE. The CDR3 extends over 15 amino acids. The CDR3 loop reads CASSAYSGSPDEQFF. The CDR3 bases are TGTGCCAGCAGCGCCTATAGCGGGAGCCCCGATGAGCAGTTCTTC.

The chain joins TRBV6-6 to TRBJ1-2; D is perhaps TRBD1 (5 bases). The CDR3 totals 14 residues. CDR1 MNHNY and CDR2 SVGAGI come from the germline V gene (reference sequence). Between the trimmed V and J ends, which lost 4 bases and 8 bases, there was a span of 17 bases. CDR3 in amino acids: CASSFGRGFGGYTF. The CDR3, as DNA: TGTGCCAGCAGTTTTGGGAGGGGTTTTGGAGGCTACACCTTC.

The chain links TRBV6-5 to TRBJ2-7, with TRBD1 as a possible D gene (5 bases). Per germline, CDR1 MNHEY and CDR2 SVGAGI. Trimming stripped 4 bases from V and 6 bases from J, with 13 bases between. CDR3 size: 13 residues. DNA of the CDR3: TGTGCCAGCAGTTTTCAGGGAATCTCCGAGCAGTACTTC. Translated: CASSFQGISEQYF.

This chain connects TRBV20-1 to TRBJ2-5, with a tentative D call TRBD1 (6 bases). This CDR3 is built from 10 residues. Germline CDR1 is DFQATT and CDR2 is SNEGSKA (reference sequence). The ends were cut back, 4 bases at V and 8 bases at J, with 8 bases in the middle. The DNA of the CDR3 is TGCAGTGCTACGGGGACAACCCAGTACTTC. It is translated as CSATGTTQYF.

The chain carries TRBV5-4 and TRBJ2-3; possibly TRBD2 for D (5 bases). Looked up from germline, CDR1 is SGHNT and CDR2 is YYREEE (reference sequence). V dropped 1 base and J dropped 3 bases, with 9 bases sitting between them. This CDR3 has 14 residues. The CDR3 loop reads CASSLYGITDTQYF. CDR3 nucleotide sequence: TGTGCCAGCAGCTTGTACGGGATAACAGATACGCAGTATTTT.

The chain recombines TRBV28 with TRBJ1-3; possible D gene TRBD1, 6 bases. V shed 10 bases and J shed 0 bases, with 10 bases lying between them. The V gene's germline CDR1 is MDHEN and CDR2 SYDVKM. CDR3 length: 13 residues. CDR3 DNA sequence: TGTGCCACCGGACAGAGCTCTGGAAACACCATATATTTT. It encodes CATGQSSGNTIYF.

This clone was counted a single time. This chain joins TRBV7-9 and TRBJ1-1; TRBD1 aligns across 7 bases. Germline lookup yields CDR1 SEHNR and CDR2 FQNEAQ (reference sequence). The CDR3 is 15 residues long. The junction had 10 bases not matched to a gene; V was cut back by 5 bases and J by 4 bases. The CDR3 is CASSLDRSSTTEAFF. The CDR3 coding sequence is TGTGCCAGCAGCCTGGACAGGTCCTCTACCACTGAAGCTTTCTTT.

The chain recombines TRBV14 with TRBJ2-7; D is ambiguous. The CDR3 contains 11 residues. Trimming stripped 2 bases from V and 7 bases from J, with 6 bases between. CDR1 is SGHDN and CDR2 is FVKESK in the germline V gene. CDR3 nucleotides: TGTGCCAGCAGCCAATCGAGGGAGCAGTACTTC. Its protein product is CASSQSREQYF.

The chain has TRBV7-8 and TRBJ2-2; a possible D gene is TRBD2 (5 bases). Germline CDR1 SGHVS, CDR2 FQNEAQ. The CDR3 loop spans 15 amino acids. V was cut by 2 bases and J by 3 bases, with 10 bases left in between. Written as DNA, the CDR3 is TGTGCCAGCAGCTTACGCGGGCACGACACCGGGGAGCTGTTTTTT. It yields the protein CASSLRGHDTGELFF.

The V gene is TRBV4-1, the J gene TRBJ2-1; 11 bases fit TRBD1. The trim removed 4 bases at V and 8 bases at J, leaving 7 bases unmatched. The CDR3 length is 15 residues. CDR1 is MGHRA, CDR2 YSYEKL, per germline. For the CDR3, the DNA is TGCGCCAGCAGCCTCCGGGACAGGGGGGCCGATGAGCAGTTCTTC. It translates to CASSLRDRGADEQFF.

The gene calls are TRBV5-6 and TRBJ1-1; D might be TRBD1 (5 bases). Looked up from germline, CDR1 is SGHDT and CDR2 is YYEEEE. Trimming stripped 4 bases from V and 5 bases from J, with 21 bases between. The CDR3 is 16 amino acids. CDR3 amino acids: CASSPHGYRKGTEAFF. CDR3 DNA sequence: TGTGCCAGCAGCCCACACGGGTACAGGAAGGGGACTGAAGCTTTCTTT.

This rearrangement joins TRBV5-4 to TRBJ1-2; TRBD1 matches at 7 bases. CDR1 is SGHNT, CDR2 YYREEE, per germline (reference sequence). This CDR3 spans 14 amino acids. J lost 4 bases, V lost 0 bases, and 3 bases had no gene match. Here the CDR3 DNA reads TGTGCCAGCAGCTTGGAGGGACAGCTCTATGGCTACACCTTC. It yields the protein CASSLEGQLYGYTF. Together with reference TRBV5-4 and TRBJ1-2, the CDR3 gives the full variable domain: ETGVTQSPTHLIKTRGQQVTLRCSSQSGHNTVSWYQQALGQGPQFIFQYYREEENGRGNFPPRFSGLQFPNYSSELNVNALELDDSALYLCASSLEGQLYGYTFGSGTRLTVV.

The rearrangement links TRBV9 to TRBJ2-1; 8 bases line up with TRBD2. The CDR3 runs to 16 residues. V was clipped by 3 bases and J by 5 bases; unmatched bases: 10. Germline assignment: CDR1 SGDLS and CDR2 YYNGEE. The CDR3 spells CASSGPSGRTDNEQFF. The CDR3 DNA is TGTGCCAGCAGCGGTCCAAGCGGGAGAACGGACAATGAGCAGTTCTTC.

The chain has TRBV11-3 and TRBJ2-2; D not resolved. The germline V and J ends were trimmed by 0 bases and 6 bases, with 5 bases remaining between them. Germline loops: CDR1 SGHNT, CDR2 YENEEA. The CDR3 contains 13 residues. This CDR3 is CASSLDFSGELFF. CDR3 DNA sequence: TGTGCCAGCAGCTTAGATTTCTCCGGGGAGCTGTTTTTT.

This clone has a handful of counts. The rearrangement links TRBV11-2 to TRBJ1-1; D remains unclear. V was clipped by 6 bases and J by 6 bases, with 14 bases between them. This CDR3 is built from 13 residues. Germline lookup yields CDR1 SGHAT and CDR2 FQNNGV. CDR3 in amino acids: CASRLSQGSEAFF. The CDR3 DNA reads as TGTGCCAGCAGGCTTAGCCAAGGTTCTGAAGCTTTCTTT.

This rearrangement joins TRBV5-1 to TRBJ2-7, with 9 bases that match TRBD1. The germline gives CDR1 SGHRS, CDR2 YFSETQ. V lost 0 bases to trimming and J lost 4 bases; unmatched junction nucleotides: 5. The CDR3 runs to 15 residues. CDR3 sequence reads: CASSLATGTGYEQYF. As DNA, the CDR3 is TGCGCCAGCAGCTTGGCGACCGGGACAGGGTACGAGCAGTACTTC.